Listed below are T cell receptor beta chains from one sample, sequenced in a study of human T cells and chemical hapten exposure. MiXCR was run by TCRdb on the RACE reads, yielding one entry per CDR3 protein. This table holds around 150,000 distinct CDR3 sequences, roughly 14% found once. Sequenced here: whole blood, sampled in connection with sensitization to the hapten diphenylcyclopropenone (DPC). These receptors came from a woman in her thirties with alopecia areata. Some clones in this sample may be carry-over from other donors' samples. The CDR3 runs from the conserved cysteine through the conserved F or W. Fields, in order: clone size, V gene, D gene, J gene, CDR3 protein, CDR3 DNA. A D gene is named only where the DNA matches it firmly. A clone size is listed for some rows: how often the clone was seen (once, few, many), or a class if it is expanded.

abundance: .; v_gene: TRBV20-1; d_gene: TRBD2; j_gene: TRBJ2-3; CDR3aa: CSAPVGGMSTDTQYF; CDR3nt: TGCAGTGCCCCGGTCGGGGGGATGAGCACAGATACGCAGTATTTT
abundance: many; v_gene: TRBV7-2; d_gene: TRBD1; j_gene: TRBJ1-4; CDR3aa: CASSPQTGATNEKLFF; CDR3nt: TGTGCCAGCAGCCCTCAGACAGGGGCAACTAATGAAAAACTGTTTTTT
abundance: few; v_gene: TRBV19; d_gene: .; j_gene: TRBJ2-2; CDR3aa: CASRPGQDTGELFF; CDR3nt: TGTGCCAGCCGGCCGGGGCAGGACACCGGGGAGCTGTTTTTT
abundance: few; v_gene: TRBV18; d_gene: .; j_gene: TRBJ1-1; CDR3aa: CASSPPTGNYQAAFF; CDR3nt: TGTGCCAGCTCACCACCGACAGGAAACTATCAGGCGGCTTTCTTT
abundance: .; v_gene: TRBV6-2/TRBV6-3; d_gene: TRBD2; j_gene: TRBJ2-1; CDR3aa: CASSNGGSQFF; CDR3nt: TGTGCCAGCAGTAACGGGGGGTCGCAGTTCTTC
abundance: .; v_gene: TRBV11-2; d_gene: .; j_gene: TRBJ2-3; CDR3aa: CASSRYLDTQYF; CDR3nt: TGTGCCAGCAGCCGCTACCTAGATACGCAGTATTTT
abundance: .; v_gene: TRBV12-3/TRBV12-4; d_gene: .; j_gene: TRBJ1-1; CDR3aa: CASRTDGFRTEAFF; CDR3nt: TGTGCCAGCAGGACGGACGGATTCCGAACTGAAGCTTTCTTT
abundance: .; v_gene: TRBV12-3/TRBV12-4; d_gene: .; j_gene: TRBJ2-7; CDR3aa: CASSPGGGKGSYEQYF; CDR3nt: TGTGCCAGCAGTCCAGGAGGGGGAAAGGGCTCCTACGAGCAGTACTTC
abundance: .; v_gene: TRBV6-1; d_gene: TRBD1; j_gene: TRBJ2-7; CDR3aa: CASSSRQGDSEQYF; CDR3nt: TGTGCCAGCAGTTCGCGACAGGGGGATAGCGAGCAGTACTTC
abundance: many; v_gene: TRBV27; d_gene: TRBD2; j_gene: TRBJ2-7; CDR3aa: CASSWETSGAYEQYF; CDR3nt: TGTGCCAGCAGTTGGGAGACTAGCGGAGCCTACGAGCAGTACTTC
abundance: few; v_gene: TRBV7-6; d_gene: .; j_gene: TRBJ2-1; CDR3aa: CASSLGHDSSSYNEQFF; CDR3nt: TGTGCCAGCAGCTTAGGACACGATTCAAGCTCCTACAATGAGCAGTTCTTC
abundance: .; v_gene: TRBV29-1; d_gene: TRBD1; j_gene: TRBJ2-2; CDR3aa: CSAGQGPNTGELFF; CDR3nt: TGCAGCGCCGGACAGGGCCCGAACACCGGGGAGCTGTTTTTT
abundance: .; v_gene: TRBV20-1; d_gene: TRBD1; j_gene: TRBJ2-1; CDR3aa: CSAGQGLQGSYNEQFF; CDR3nt: TGCAGTGCTGGACAGGGGCTCCAGGGGTCCTACAATGAGCAGTTCTTC
abundance: few; v_gene: TRBV6-2/TRBV6-3; d_gene: .; j_gene: TRBJ2-1; CDR3aa: CASREGSTYNEQFF; CDR3nt: TGTGCCAGCAGGGAGGGGAGTACCTACAATGAGCAGTTCTTC
abundance: few; v_gene: TRBV7-8; d_gene: TRBD2; j_gene: TRBJ2-1; CDR3aa: CASSLALAGYYNEQFF; CDR3nt: TGTGCCAGCAGCTTAGCTCTAGCGGGGTATTACAATGAGCAGTTCTTC
abundance: .; v_gene: TRBV5-4; d_gene: .; j_gene: TRBJ2-1; CDR3aa: CASRTGTGVYNEQFF; CDR3nt: TGTGCCAGCAGAACCGGGACTGGGGTTTACAATGAGCAGTTCTTC
abundance: many; v_gene: TRBV7-8; d_gene: .; j_gene: TRBJ1-6; CDR3aa: CASSSGVKNSPLHF; CDR3nt: TGTGCCAGCAGCTCAGGGGTGAAGAATTCACCCCTCCACTTT
abundance: many; v_gene: TRBV12-3/TRBV12-4; d_gene: .; j_gene: TRBJ1-1; CDR3aa: CASSFPDSWNTEAFF; CDR3nt: TGTGCCAGCAGTTTTCCGGACTCTTGGAACACTGAAGCTTTCTTT
abundance: few; v_gene: TRBV4-3; d_gene: .; j_gene: TRBJ1-2; CDR3aa: CASSQESQRQPYGYTF; CDR3nt: TGCGCCAGCAGCCAAGAATCTCAGAGGCAGCCCTATGGCTACACCTTC
abundance: .; v_gene: TRBV7-7; d_gene: TRBD2; j_gene: TRBJ2-3; CDR3aa: CASSRNSGRGTDTQYF; CDR3nt: TGTGCTAGCAGCCGCAATAGCGGGAGGGGCACAGATACGCAGTATTTT
abundance: .; v_gene: TRBV12-3/TRBV12-4; d_gene: .; j_gene: TRBJ2-5; CDR3aa: CASSLDRRETQYF; CDR3nt: TGTGCCAGCAGCCTTGACAGGAGGGAGACCCAGTACTTC
abundance: .; v_gene: TRBV6-5; d_gene: .; j_gene: TRBJ1-5; CDR3aa: CASQRGGGSNQPQHF; CDR3nt: TGTGCCAGCCAAAGGGGAGGGGGAAGCAATCAGCCCCAGCATTTT
abundance: few; v_gene: TRBV30; d_gene: TRBD1; j_gene: TRBJ1-2; CDR3aa: CAWSETGGVGYTF; CDR3nt: TGTGCCTGGAGTGAAACAGGGGGCGTTGGCTACACCTTC
abundance: few; v_gene: TRBV16; d_gene: .; j_gene: TRBJ1-1; CDR3aa: CASSLQGGNEAFF; CDR3nt: TGTGCCAGCAGCCTTCAGGGTGGGAATGAAGCTTTCTTT
abundance: many; v_gene: TRBV27; d_gene: .; j_gene: TRBJ2-5; CDR3aa: CASSTRVRETQYF; CDR3nt: TGTGCCAGCAGTACCAGGGTGCGTGAGACCCAGTACTTC
abundance: .; v_gene: TRBV28; d_gene: .; j_gene: TRBJ2-5; CDR3aa: CASTTARGGQETQYF; CDR3nt: TGTGCCAGCACTACGGCCAGGGGAGGACAAGAGACCCAGTACTTC
abundance: .; v_gene: TRBV12-3/TRBV12-4; d_gene: TRBD2; j_gene: TRBJ2-2; CDR3aa: CATRTSDTGELFF; CDR3nt: TGTGCCACTCGGACTAGCGACACCGGGGAGCTGTTTTTT
abundance: .; v_gene: TRBV29-1; d_gene: TRBD1; j_gene: TRBJ2-5; CDR3aa: CSVRIGTGAGTQYF; CDR3nt: TGCAGCGTCCGCATCGGGACAGGCGCCGGGACCCAGTACTTC
abundance: few; v_gene: TRBV6-2/TRBV6-3; d_gene: .; j_gene: TRBJ2-2; CDR3aa: CASSYVRLTGELFF; CDR3nt: TGTGCCAGCAGTTACGTACGTCTCACCGGGGAGCTGTTTTTT
abundance: few; v_gene: TRBV9; d_gene: .; j_gene: TRBJ2-2; CDR3aa: CASSVVGNTGELFF; CDR3nt: TGTGCCAGCAGCGTAGTGGGGAACACTGGGGAGCTGTTTTTT
abundance: .; v_gene: TRBV11-3; d_gene: .; j_gene: TRBJ2-3; CDR3aa: CASRRRNLGTDTQYF; CDR3nt: TGTGCCAGCAGAAGACGGAACCTGGGGACAGATACGCAGTATTTT
abundance: few; v_gene: TRBV28; d_gene: .; j_gene: TRBJ2-7; CDR3aa: CASRGPGPYEQYF; CDR3nt: TGTGCCAGCAGAGGTCCGGGGCCGTACGAGCAGTACTTC
abundance: .; v_gene: TRBV7-9; d_gene: .; j_gene: TRBJ2-7; CDR3aa: CASSSSNEQYF; CDR3nt: TGTGCCAGCAGCTCCTCAAACGAGCAGTACTTC
abundance: .; v_gene: TRBV7-9; d_gene: .; j_gene: TRBJ2-3; CDR3aa: CASSFDRGSQTDTQYF; CDR3nt: TGTGCCAGCAGCTTCGACAGAGGTAGCCAAACAGATACGCAGTATTTT
abundance: few; v_gene: TRBV6-1; d_gene: TRBD2; j_gene: TRBJ2-2; CDR3aa: CASSEYWLAGAPNTGELFF; CDR3nt: TGTGCCAGCAGTGAATATTGGCTAGCGGGGGCACCGAACACCGGGGAGCTGTTTTTT
abundance: few; v_gene: TRBV4-3; d_gene: TRBD2; j_gene: TRBJ2-5; CDR3aa: CASSLEAGTSGRLQETQYF; CDR3nt: TGCGCCAGCAGCCTAGAAGCGGGGACTAGCGGGAGGCTCCAAGAGACCCAGTACTTC
abundance: .; v_gene: TRBV7-8; d_gene: .; j_gene: TRBJ1-1; CDR3aa: CASSFGRDTEAFF; CDR3nt: TGTGCCAGCAGCTTTGGCAGAGACACTGAAGCTTTCTTT
abundance: .; v_gene: TRBV10-3; d_gene: .; j_gene: TRBJ1-3; CDR3aa: CAIRQTAGNTIYF; CDR3nt: TGTGCCATCCGTCAGACGGCGGGAAACACCATATATTTT
abundance: .; v_gene: TRBV30; d_gene: TRBD1; j_gene: TRBJ1-2; CDR3aa: CAWSLNRGQGYTF; CDR3nt: TGTGCCTGGAGTCTGAACAGGGGTCAAGGCTACACCTTC
abundance: .; v_gene: TRBV9; d_gene: .; j_gene: TRBJ1-2; CDR3aa: CASSVGGERDYGYTF; CDR3nt: TGTGCCAGCAGCGTAGGCGGGGAGCGCGACTATGGCTACACCTTC
abundance: few; v_gene: TRBV18; d_gene: .; j_gene: TRBJ2-7; CDR3aa: CASSPEPVTYEQYF; CDR3nt: TGTGCCAGCTCACCGGAGCCTGTAACCTACGAGCAGTACTTC
abundance: .; v_gene: TRBV12-3/TRBV12-4; d_gene: TRBD2; j_gene: TRBJ2-5; CDR3aa: CAGRKGTSGETQYF; CDR3nt: TGTGCCGGCAGAAAGGGGACTAGCGGGGAGACCCAGTACTTC
abundance: many; v_gene: TRBV7-2; d_gene: TRBD2; j_gene: TRBJ2-1; CDR3aa: CASSLRLAGGGDEQFF; CDR3nt: TGTGCCAGCAGCTTAAGGCTAGCGGGAGGCGGGGATGAGCAGTTCTTC
abundance: few; v_gene: TRBV13; d_gene: TRBD1; j_gene: TRBJ1-2; CDR3aa: CASSRLGQGGRGYTF; CDR3nt: TGTGCCAGCAGCCGACTAGGACAGGGCGGCCGGGGCTACACCTTC
abundance: few; v_gene: TRBV3-1; d_gene: .; j_gene: TRBJ1-6; CDR3aa: CASSQSEVNSPLHF; CDR3nt: TGTGCCAGCAGCCAAAGCGAAGTAAATTCACCCCTCCACTTT
abundance: few; v_gene: TRBV29-1; d_gene: .; j_gene: TRBJ2-2; CDR3aa: CSVAVIGELFF; CDR3nt: TGCAGCGTTGCAGTAATCGGGGAGCTGTTTTTT
abundance: .; v_gene: TRBV29-1; d_gene: .; j_gene: TRBJ2-3; CDR3aa: CSGAYSDTQYF; CDR3nt: TGCAGCGGGGCCTACTCAGATACGCAGTATTTT
abundance: .; v_gene: TRBV29-1; d_gene: .; j_gene: TRBJ1-1; CDR3aa: CSVQGNTEAFF; CDR3nt: TGCAGCGTACAGGGGAACACTGAAGCTTTCTTT
abundance: many; v_gene: TRBV7-2; d_gene: TRBD1; j_gene: TRBJ2-2; CDR3aa: CASSRDRGTGELFF; CDR3nt: TGTGCCAGCAGCCGGGACAGGGGGACCGGGGAGCTGTTTTTT
abundance: .; v_gene: TRBV29-1; d_gene: TRBD1; j_gene: TRBJ1-1; CDR3aa: CSVRTGENTEAFF; CDR3nt: TGCAGCGTCCGGACAGGGGAGAACACTGAAGCTTTCTTT
abundance: few; v_gene: TRBV18; d_gene: TRBD1; j_gene: TRBJ2-1; CDR3aa: CASSPRWGTDYNEQFF; CDR3nt: TGTGCCAGCTCACCACGCTGGGGGACAGACTACAATGAGCAGTTCTTC
abundance: .; v_gene: TRBV5-1; d_gene: .; j_gene: TRBJ1-1; CDR3aa: CASSNRENTEAFF; CDR3nt: TGCGCCAGCAGCAATCGAGAGAACACTGAAGCTTTCTTT
abundance: .; v_gene: TRBV5-1; d_gene: .; j_gene: TRBJ1-4; CDR3aa: CASRTEGEKLFF; CDR3nt: TGCGCCAGCAGGACCGAAGGGGAAAAACTGTTTTTT
abundance: many; v_gene: TRBV4-1; d_gene: .; j_gene: TRBJ2-2; CDR3aa: CASSQVGRELFF; CDR3nt: TGCGCCAGCAGCCAAGTGGGCCGGGAGCTGTTTTTT
abundance: .; v_gene: TRBV12-3/TRBV12-4; d_gene: TRBD1; j_gene: TRBJ2-5; CDR3aa: CASSLDVRGRETQYF; CDR3nt: TGTGCCAGCAGTTTAGACGTTAGGGGGCGAGAGACCCAGTACTTC
abundance: many; v_gene: TRBV29-1; d_gene: .; j_gene: TRBJ1-2; CDR3aa: CSVHANRVGYTF; CDR3nt: TGCAGCGTCCACGCCAACAGGGTTGGCTACACCTTC
abundance: few; v_gene: TRBV24-1; d_gene: .; j_gene: TRBJ2-1; CDR3aa: CATSDAAQNNEQFF; CDR3nt: TGTGCCACCAGTGACGCCGCCCAGAACAATGAGCAGTTCTTC
abundance: .; v_gene: TRBV30; d_gene: TRBD1; j_gene: TRBJ1-4; CDR3aa: CAWSEQGIELFF; CDR3nt: TGTGCCTGGAGTGAACAGGGGATAGAACTGTTTTTT
abundance: many; v_gene: TRBV7-9; d_gene: .; j_gene: TRBJ2-3; CDR3aa: CASSRVSTDTQYF; CDR3nt: TGTGCCAGCAGCAGAGTGTCCACAGATACGCAGTATTTT
abundance: few; v_gene: TRBV29-1; d_gene: TRBD2; j_gene: TRBJ2-7; CDR3aa: CSVEVRLADYEQYF; CDR3nt: TGCAGCGTTGAAGTACGACTAGCGGACTACGAGCAGTACTTC